This passage covers 7 T cell receptor beta chains from one sample sequenced in a study of control samples from healthy donors and cancer patients. Generated by immunoSEQ multiplex PCR, the TCRdb table keeps only in-frame clones and is missing some. The sample lists some 200,000 clones; roughly 94% were seen once. The sequenced material came from blood. The receptors shown here come from a man aged 45-60 years in good health.

The genes are TRBV5-1 and TRBJ2-3; D perhaps matches TRBD1 (6 bases). The CDR3 is 14 amino acids. In germline, CDR1 is SGHRS, CDR2 YFSETQ. V lost 4 bases to trimming and J lost 6 bases, with 15 bases between them. The CDR3: CASSAAGAGDTQYF. The CDR3 DNA is TGCGCCAGCAGCGCGGCAGGGGCTGGGGATACGCAGTATTTT.

The chain couples TRBV7-3 to TRBJ2-5, with 7 bases lining up with TRBD1. Trimming removed 4 bases from V and 3 bases from J; junction bases left unmatched: 11. The germline V gene encodes CDR1 SGHTA and CDR2 FQGTGA. This CDR3 contains 16 residues. The CDR3: CASSSGPGTVEETQYF. CDR3 DNA: TGTGCCAGCAGCTCCGGCCCCGGGACAGTAGAAGAGACCCAGTACTTC.

This clone was found once. The chain links TRBV6-4 to TRBJ2-5; TRBD2 is a possible D gene (5 bases). The CDR3 is 16 residues long. Trimming stripped 2 bases from V and 3 bases from J, with 16 bases between. Germline CDR1 MRHNA, CDR2 SNTAGT. DNA for the CDR3: TGTGCCAGCAGTGACCTCATCATCGGAGGAGAAGAGACCCAGTACTTC. Protein product: CASSDLIIGGEETQYF.

The rearrangement joins TRBV3-1 (or the pseudogene TRBV3-2) to TRBJ2-2; 11 nucleotides line up with TRBD1. CDR1 and CDR2 (germline): LGHDT, YNNKEL (reference sequence). V gave up 2 bases and J gave up 4 bases; unmatched junction bases: 9. The CDR3 contains 18 residues. The CDR3: CASSQFPSGQGGTGELFF. DNA of the CDR3: TGTGCCAGCAGCCAATTCCCCTCGGGACAGGGGGGCACCGGGGAGCTGTTTTTT.

This clone was counted once. Within the sample, other DNA sequences also encode this same CDR3. The rearrangement uses TRBV7-8 and TRBJ1-5; D may be TRBD1 (5 bases). The CDR3 runs to 14 residues. The germline V and J ends were trimmed by 3 bases and 0 bases, with 6 bases remaining between them. The V gene's germline CDR1 is SGHVS and CDR2 FQNEAQ. The DNA of the CDR3 is TGTGCCAGCAGCTTGACAGATAGCAATCAGCCCCAGCATTTT. It encodes CASSLTDSNQPQHF.

The chain recombines TRBV4-3 with TRBJ1-6, with D possibly TRBD1 on 6 matching bases. V was pared by 1 base and J by 8 bases, with 15 bases between. The CDR3 spans 16 residues. From germline, CDR1 is LGHNA and CDR2 YSLEER. The CDR3 protein is CASSQARGTLYSPLHF. In nucleotides, the CDR3 is TGCGCCAGCAGCCAAGCCCGAGGGACACTCTATTCACCCCTCCACTTT.

The CDR3 loop is CASSPRWETARYGYTF. The CDR3 DNA sequence: TGTGCCAGTAGTCCCCGCTGGGAAACTGCCCGTTATGGCTACACCTTC. J is TRBJ1-2 and V is TRBV19; D is ambiguous. CDR3 length: 16 residues. V was trimmed by 5 bases and J by 5 bases, leaving 21 bases between them. Germline assignment: CDR1 LNHDA and CDR2 SQIVND (reference sequence).